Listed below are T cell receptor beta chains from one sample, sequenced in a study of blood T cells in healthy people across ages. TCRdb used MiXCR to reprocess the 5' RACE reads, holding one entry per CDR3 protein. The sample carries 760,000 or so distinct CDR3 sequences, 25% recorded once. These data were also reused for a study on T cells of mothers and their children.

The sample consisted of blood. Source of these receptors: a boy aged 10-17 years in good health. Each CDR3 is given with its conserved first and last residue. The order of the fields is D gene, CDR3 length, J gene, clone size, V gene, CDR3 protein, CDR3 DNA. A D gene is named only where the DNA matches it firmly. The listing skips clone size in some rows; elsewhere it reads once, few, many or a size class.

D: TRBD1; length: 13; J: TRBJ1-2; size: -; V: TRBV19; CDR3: CASSTQGFPLYTF; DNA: TGTGCCAGTAGTACACAGGGGTTTCCGTTATACACCTTC
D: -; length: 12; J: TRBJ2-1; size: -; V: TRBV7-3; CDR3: CASSSEGTSQFF; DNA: TGTGCCAGCAGCTCCGAGGGGACTTCTCAGTTCTTC
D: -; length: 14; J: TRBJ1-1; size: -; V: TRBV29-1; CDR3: CSVARRLVDTEAFF; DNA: TGCAGCGTTGCCCGACGGCTAGTGGACACTGAAGCTTTCTTT
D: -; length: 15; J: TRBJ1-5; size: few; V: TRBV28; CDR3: CASSLFPAPNQPQHF; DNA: TGTGCCAGCAGTTTATTTCCAGCCCCTAATCAGCCCCAGCATTTT
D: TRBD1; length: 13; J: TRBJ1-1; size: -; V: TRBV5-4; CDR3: CASSRQGIPEAFF; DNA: TGTGCCAGCAGCAGACAGGGGATACCTGAAGCTTTCTTT
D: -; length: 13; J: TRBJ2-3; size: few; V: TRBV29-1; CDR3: CSGRTVYTDTQYF; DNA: TGCAGCGGTCGGACAGTTTACACAGATACGCAGTATTTT
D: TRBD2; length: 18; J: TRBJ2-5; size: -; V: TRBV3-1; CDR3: CASSQGLAGGPSWKTQYF; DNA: TGTGCCAGCAGCCAAGGACTAGCGGGGGGGCCTTCCTGGAAGACCCAGTACTTC
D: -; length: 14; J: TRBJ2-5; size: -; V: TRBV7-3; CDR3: CASSPAGRSETQYF; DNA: TGTGCCAGCAGCCCGGCAGGGAGAAGCGAGACCCAGTACTTC
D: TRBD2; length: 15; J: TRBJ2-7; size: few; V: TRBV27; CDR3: CASSLSASGRAEQYF; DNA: TGTGCCAGCAGTTTATCCGCTAGCGGGAGGGCTGAGCAGTACTTC
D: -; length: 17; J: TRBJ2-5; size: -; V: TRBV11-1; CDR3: CASSPKGAGEGRETQYF; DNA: TGTGCCAGCAGCCCAAAAGGTGCAGGGGAGGGGAGAGAGACCCAGTACTTC
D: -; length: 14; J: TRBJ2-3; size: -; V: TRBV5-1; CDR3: CAIRLGVGGDTQYF; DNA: TGCGCCATCCGTCTGGGAGTGGGTGGAGATACGCAGTATTTT
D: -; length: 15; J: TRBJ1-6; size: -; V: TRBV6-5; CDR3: CASSSGFGIESPLHF; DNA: TGTGCCAGCAGTTCAGGATTTGGGATAGAATCACCCCTCCACTTT
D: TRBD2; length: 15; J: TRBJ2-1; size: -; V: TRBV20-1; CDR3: CSAPPTSGTYNEQFF; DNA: TGCAGTGCCCCTCCGACTAGCGGAACCTACAATGAGCAGTTCTTC
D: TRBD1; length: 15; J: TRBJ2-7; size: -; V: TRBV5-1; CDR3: CATSTGDSLSYEQYF; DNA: TGCGCCACCTCAACCGGGGACAGCTTATCCTACGAGCAGTACTTC
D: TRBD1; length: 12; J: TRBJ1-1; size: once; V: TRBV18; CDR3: CASAGGGTEAFF; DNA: TGTGCCAGCGCAGGGGGTGGCACTGAAGCTTTCTTT
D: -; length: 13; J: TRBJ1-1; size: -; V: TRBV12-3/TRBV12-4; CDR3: CASSPGSWGGAFF; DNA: TGTGCCAGCAGCCCCGGGAGTTGGGGGGGGGCTTTCTTT
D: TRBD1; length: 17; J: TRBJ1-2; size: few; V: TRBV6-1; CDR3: CASRSQTGTGISYGYTF; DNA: TGTGCCAGCCGGAGTCAGACCGGGACAGGGATTAGCTATGGCTACACCTTC
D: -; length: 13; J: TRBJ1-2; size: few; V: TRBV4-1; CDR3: CASSQGAGVGYTF; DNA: TGCGCCAGCAGCCAAGGAGCAGGGGTTGGCTACACCTTC
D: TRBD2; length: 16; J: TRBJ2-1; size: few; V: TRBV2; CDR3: CASSPPGLAIYNGQFF; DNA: TGTGCCAGCAGTCCGCCGGGACTAGCGATCTACAATGGGCAGTTCTTC
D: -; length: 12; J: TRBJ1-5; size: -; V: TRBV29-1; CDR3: CSVADGNQPQHF; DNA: TGCAGCGTTGCGGACGGCAATCAGCCCCAGCATTTT
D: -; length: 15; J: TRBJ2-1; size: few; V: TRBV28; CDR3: CASRFYRSSYNEQFF; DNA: TGTGCCAGCAGATTCTACAGGAGCTCCTACAATGAGCAGTTCTTC
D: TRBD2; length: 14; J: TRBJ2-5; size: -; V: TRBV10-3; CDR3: CAISEAGEGETQYF; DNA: TGTGCCATCAGTGAAGCGGGAGAGGGAGAGACCCAGTACTTC
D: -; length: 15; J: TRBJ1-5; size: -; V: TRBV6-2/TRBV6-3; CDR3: CASSYSGEWMQPQHF; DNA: TGTGCCAGCAGTTACTCGGGGGAATGGATGCAGCCCCAGCATTTT
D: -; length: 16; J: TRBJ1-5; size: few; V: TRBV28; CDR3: CASSPTQGVNNQPQHF; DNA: TGTGCCAGCAGCCCCACACAGGGCGTAAACAATCAGCCCCAGCATTTT
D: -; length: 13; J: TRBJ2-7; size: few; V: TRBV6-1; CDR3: CASSEEAAYEQYF; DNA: TGTGCCAGCAGTGAAGAAGCGGCCTACGAGCAGTACTTC
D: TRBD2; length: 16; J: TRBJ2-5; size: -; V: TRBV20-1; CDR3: CSARRLAGEGGETQYF; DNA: TGCAGTGCTCGGAGGCTAGCGGGAGAGGGTGGAGAGACCCAGTACTTC
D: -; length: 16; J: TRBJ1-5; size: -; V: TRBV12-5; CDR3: CASGLVTGGGNQPQHF; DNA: TGTGCTAGTGGTTTGGTAACCGGGGGTGGCAATCAGCCCCAGCATTTT
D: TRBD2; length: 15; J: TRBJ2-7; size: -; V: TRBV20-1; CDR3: CSAQRTTGGHYEQYF; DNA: TGCAGTGCTCAGCGTACTACGGGAGGACACTACGAGCAGTACTTC
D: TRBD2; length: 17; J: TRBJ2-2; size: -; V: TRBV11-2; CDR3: CASSLGLAGGPGGELFF; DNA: TGTGCCAGCAGCTTAGGACTAGCGGGAGGGCCTGGCGGGGAGCTGTTTTTT
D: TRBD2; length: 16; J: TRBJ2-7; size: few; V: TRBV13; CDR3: CASISQGSGRSYEQYF; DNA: TGTGCCAGCATCTCACAGGGTAGCGGGAGGTCCTACGAGCAGTACTTC
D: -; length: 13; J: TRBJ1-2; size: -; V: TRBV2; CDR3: CASTVGFSYGYTF; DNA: TGTGCCAGCACAGTAGGATTCTCCTATGGCTACACCTTC
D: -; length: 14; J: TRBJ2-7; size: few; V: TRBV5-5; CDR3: CASTAGPTSYEQYF; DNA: TGTGCCAGCACGGCCGGGCCTACCTCCTACGAGCAGTACTTC
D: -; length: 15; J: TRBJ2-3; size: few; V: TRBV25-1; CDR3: CASSDVTGGPDTQYF; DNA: TGTGCCAGCAGTGACGTGACCGGGGGCCCAGATACGCAGTATTTT
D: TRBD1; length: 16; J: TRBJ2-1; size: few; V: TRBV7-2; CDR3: CASSFDGTGSYNEQFF; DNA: TGTGCCAGCAGCTTTGACGGGACAGGTTCTTACAATGAGCAGTTCTTC
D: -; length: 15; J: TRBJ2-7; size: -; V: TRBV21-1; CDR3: CASSETGTGFCEQYF; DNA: TGTGCCAGCAGCGAAACCGGGACAGGGTTCTGCGAGCAGTACTTC
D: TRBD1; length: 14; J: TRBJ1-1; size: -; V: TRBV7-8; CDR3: CASRGPGTGYEAFF; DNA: TGTGCCAGCAGAGGACCCGGGACAGGCTATGAAGCTTTCTTT
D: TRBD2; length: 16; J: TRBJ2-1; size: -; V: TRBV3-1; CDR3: CASSPSGTSDYNEQFF; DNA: TGTGCCAGCAGCCCTTCCGGGACTAGCGACTACAATGAGCAGTTCTTC
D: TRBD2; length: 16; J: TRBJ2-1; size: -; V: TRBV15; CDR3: CATTKSWTSGSYEQFF; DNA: TGTGCCACCACGAAGTCCTGGACTAGCGGGAGTTATGAGCAGTTCTTC